These T cell receptor beta chains were read from a single sample in a study of T-cell reconstitution after alpha-beta-depleted transplantation in children. Via MiXCR, TCRdb re-called the PCR reads, giving one row per CDR3 protein. The data show 450,000 to 550,000 distinct CDR3 sequences, around 10% seen once. Sequencing was performed on PBMCs, mostly from graft donor cells, taken 180 days after TCRalphabeta/CD19-depleted stem cell transplant. The source is a female patient between 2 and 10 years old who had a stem cell transplant for aplastic anemia, so the T cells may come from the graft donor. Each CDR3 is given with its conserved first and last residue. D genes are given only for firm matches. Not every row has a clone size; where given, it reads once, few, many or a size class.

many	TRBJ2-1	TRBV25-1	15	-	TGTGCCAGCAGCCCCCGGAGAAGCCTTTACAATGAGCAGTTCTTC	CASSPRRSLYNEQFF
-	TRBJ2-1	TRBV6-2/TRBV6-3	16	TRBD2	TGTGCCAGCAGGAGGATTAGGACTAGCGGCTACAATGAGCAGTTCTTC	CASRRIRTSGYNEQFF
-	TRBJ2-3	TRBV6-2/TRBV6-3	15	-	TGTGCCAGCAGTTCCCTGAGGACCCTCGAGGGTGCGCAGTATTTT	CASSSLRTLEGAQYF
-	TRBJ1-2	TRBV12-3/TRBV12-4	16	-	TGTGCCAGCAGTTTATTACTATCGGGGGGCCGAGGTGGCTACACCTTC	CASSLLLSGGRGGYTF
many	TRBJ2-7	TRBV3-1	13	-	TGTGCCAGCAGCCAGGGGAGTCCCTACGAGCAGTACTTC	CASSQGSPYEQYF
few	TRBJ2-1	TRBV4-3	18	-	TGCGCCAGCAGCCACCAAGGAGGTGGGGGGCGCACCTACAATGAGCAGTTCTTC	CASSHQGGGGRTYNEQFF
-	TRBJ2-1	TRBV7-2	15	-	TGTGCCAGCAGCTTTGGGACGGTCTCCTACAATGAGCAGTTCTTC	CASSFGTVSYNEQFF
few	TRBJ2-3	TRBV4-2	20	-	TGTGCCAGCAGCCAAGTCCGAAACGGCCTCGGGCGGAGGAGCACAGATACGCAGTATTTT	CASSQVRNGLGRRSTDTQYF
few	TRBJ2-7	TRBV20-1	14	-	TGCAGTGCTAGGCCACCTGGAGGGTCCTACGAGCAGTACTTC	CSARPPGGSYEQYF
few	TRBJ2-7	TRBV27	15	TRBD1	TGTGCCAGCAGTTTAACCGGGACAGGGCCTTACGAGCAGTACTTC	CASSLTGTGPYEQYF
few	TRBJ1-3	TRBV7-9	13	-	TGTGCCAGCAGCTCAAATATGGGAAACACCATATATTTT	CASSSNMGNTIYF
many	TRBJ2-1	TRBV24-1	15	-	TGTGCCACCAGTGATAGTTGGGGGAGAAGGAATGAGCAGTTCTTC	CATSDSWGRRNEQFF
-	TRBJ1-2	TRBV6-5	14	-	TGTGCCAGCAGTTACTCCCGGAATAACTATGGCTACACCTTC	CASSYSRNNYGYTF
-	TRBJ2-7	TRBV9	15	TRBD2	TGTGCCAGCAGCCTGGGACTAGCGGTATTGGCCGAGCAGTACTTC	CASSLGLAVLAEQYF
few	TRBJ2-2	TRBV12-3/TRBV12-4	15	TRBD2	TGTGCCAGCAGGTCTAGCGGGATGTTCACCGGGGAGCTGTTTTTT	CASRSSGMFTGELFF
few	TRBJ2-6	TRBV7-8	15	-	TGTGCCAGCAGCTTTAGGGGGGATGGGGCCAACGTCCTGACTTTC	CASSFRGDGANVLTF
many	TRBJ1-1	TRBV29-1	14	-	TGCAGCGTTGAAGAGTTGGCTGGAGACACTGAAGCTTTCTTT	CSVEELAGDTEAFF
few	TRBJ1-2	TRBV6-1	14	-	TGTGCCAGCAGTGAAGCGGGCGGGAACTATGGCTACACCTTC	CASSEAGGNYGYTF
few	TRBJ2-3	TRBV11-2	18	TRBD2	TGTGCCAGCAGCGGGACTAGCGGGAGTCGTATCGACACAGATACGCAGTATTTT	CASSGTSGSRIDTDTQYF
few	TRBJ1-3	TRBV9	13	-	TGTGCCAGCAGCCATCCCCAAAGAAACACCATATATTTT	CASSHPQRNTIYF
-	TRBJ1-2	TRBV20-1	15	TRBD1	TGCAGTGCTAGAGAGGACAGGGATGATAACTATGGCTACACCTTC	CSAREDRDDNYGYTF
-	TRBJ2-1	TRBV12-5	15	TRBD2	TGTGCTAGTGCCCGGAGCGGGACCTCCTACAATGAGCAGTTCTTC	CASARSGTSYNEQFF
many	TRBJ2-7	TRBV5-1	16	-	TGCGCCAGCAGCTTGGCCCAGAGTGGCCTGCCCTACGAGCAGTACTTC	CASSLAQSGLPYEQYF
few	TRBJ1-6	TRBV7-2	15	-	TGTGCCAGCAGCTCGCGGGGTAAGAAGGCTTCACCCCTCCACTTT	CASSSRGKKASPLHF
many	TRBJ2-4	TRBV12-3/TRBV12-4	12	-	TGTGCCAGCACCGAGGTGACGGGCATTCAGTACTTC	CASTEVTGIQYF
-	TRBJ1-1	TRBV9	15	-	TGTGCCAGCAGCGTAGCTAGACGGACGAACACTGAAGCTTTCTTT	CASSVARRTNTEAFF
-	TRBJ2-1	TRBV29-1	14	-	TGCAGCGTTGATAGGCAGGGTGCCTACAATGAGCAGTTCTTC	CSVDRQGAYNEQFF
many	TRBJ2-1	TRBV6-5	16	TRBD1	TGTGCCAGCAGTTCGCGGACAGGGGGCGAGTTCAATGAGCAGTTCTTC	CASSSRTGGEFNEQFF
few	TRBJ1-2	TRBV5-1	15	TRBD1	TGCGCCAGCAGCCCACTGAGACAGGGCAGCTATGGCTACACCTTC	CASSPLRQGSYGYTF
many	TRBJ1-4	TRBV28	16	TRBD1	TGTGCCAGCAGTCCCAGGGGGGCCGGGATGAATGAAAAACTGTTTTTT	CASSPRGAGMNEKLFF
-	TRBJ2-1	TRBV24-1	15	-	TGTGCCACCAGTGATTGGGACTTCGGGCCCGATGAGCAGTTCTTC	CATSDWDFGPDEQFF
-	TRBJ2-6	TRBV7-3	12	-	TGTGCCAGCCGCTCTGGGGCCAACGTCCTGACTTTC	CASRSGANVLTF
-	TRBJ2-2	TRBV3-1	14	-	TGTGCCAGCAGCCTCTACCCAATTCCCGGGGAGCTGTTTTTT	CASSLYPIPGELFF
many	TRBJ1-1	TRBV5-6	15	-	TGTGCCAGCAGGTTGACTTCTTTTGGTGACACTGAAGCTTTCTTT	CASRLTSFGDTEAFF
-	TRBJ2-1	TRBV11-2	16	TRBD2	TGTGCCAGCAGCACTCGGGAGCGGGGGGACTACAATGAGCAGTTCTTC	CASSTRERGDYNEQFF
few	TRBJ1-6	TRBV18	16	TRBD1	TGTGCCAGCTCCCCACAGGGGCCAACCTATAATTCACCCCTCCACTTT	CASSPQGPTYNSPLHF
-	TRBJ1-1	TRBV11-2	12	-	TGTGCCAGCAGCTCTGGCAGGACTGAAGCTTTCTTT	CASSSGRTEAFF
-	TRBJ2-2	TRBV24-1	17	TRBD1	TGTGCCACCAGTGATTTTGCGACAGGGTTGGACACCGGGGAGCTGTTTTTT	CATSDFATGLDTGELFF
-	TRBJ2-1	TRBV7-2	15	-	TGTGCCAGCAGCTTAGGGGTTGGGGGGGCGAGTGAGCAGTTCTTC	CASSLGVGGASEQFF
few	TRBJ2-3	TRBV5-1	15	-	TGCGCCAGCACCATCCTACCAGAAAGCACAGATACGCAGTATTTT	CASTILPESTDTQYF
few	TRBJ1-2	TRBV6-2/TRBV6-3	14	-	TGTGCCAGCAGTTCCGGCCCGGTTAACTATGGCTACACCTTC	CASSSGPVNYGYTF
-	TRBJ2-7	TRBV7-8	12	-	TGTGCCAGCAGCCATACTAGTCCCGAGCAGTACTTC	CASSHTSPEQYF
few	TRBJ2-7	TRBV7-2	13	TRBD2	TGTGCCAGCACTCGCCCGGGAGGATACGAGCAGTACTTC	CASTRPGGYEQYF
many	TRBJ1-2	TRBV20-1	14	-	TGCAGTGCTTCACCAGGGCCAGCACTTTATGGCTACACCTTC	CSASPGPALYGYTF
-	TRBJ1-1	TRBV7-2	15	-	TGTGCCAGCAGCTTACCGGACCGGTTGAACACTGAAGCTTTCTTT	CASSLPDRLNTEAFF
-	TRBJ2-3	TRBV5-1	12	-	TGCGCCAGCAGCCCGGCCTCAGATACGCAGTATTTT	CASSPASDTQYF
-	TRBJ2-1	TRBV7-2	14	-	TGTGCCAGCAGCTTAGGCGGGGTGTTTAATGAGCAGTTCTTC	CASSLGGVFNEQFF
-	TRBJ2-7	TRBV3-1	12	-	TGTGCCAGCAGCGGTAACAGGTACGAGCAGTACTTC	CASSGNRYEQYF